This TCR beta chain appears in the sequencing data of a study of T cells in Graves' hyperthyroidism and ophthalmopathy. Germline lookup yields CDR1 SNHLY and CDR2 FYNNEI. V was shortened by 2 bases and J by 8 bases, with 12 bases between the two germline ends. The CDR3 sequence is 13 residues long. Each diagnosis was grounded in clinical symptoms, serum thyroxine and TRAb, thyroid ultrasound, and orbital computed tomography. The blood specimen was taken at initial hyperthyroidism diagnosis, before any ophthalmopathy symptoms. Study observations and caveats: Classification by a 13 V-J model distinguished ophthalmopathy from stable hyperthyroidism. Peripheral blood also featured most of the thyroid clonotypes expanded above 0.001.

It was RNA transcripts that yielded the amplified TCR beta CDR3 regions. The study used the HTBI primer set for a first-round RT-PCR of the TCR CDR3. Each CDR3 protein is one row after TCRdb ran MiXCR on the multiplex PCR reads. The sample records 380,000 or so distinct CDR3 sequences, roughly 13% being singletons. This clonotype has at least ten counts. The antigen remains unidentified. The receptor was isolated from a man aged 25 to 45 with Graves' hyperthyroidism that later progressed to Graves' ophthalmopathy. The sample taken for sequencing was blood. V and J are TRBV2 and TRBJ1-1; D gene ambiguous. The CDR3 region has the DNA TGTGCCAGCAGTGAATTTATTGGCGGAGAAGCTTTCTTT. It translates to CASSEFIGGEAFF. The complete variable domain, with remaining parts taken from reference TRBV2 and TRBJ1-1, reads EPEVTQTPSHQVTQMGQEVILRCVPISNHLYFYWYRQILGQKVEFLVSFYNNEISEKSEIFDDQFSVERPDGSNFTLKIRSTKLEDSAMYFCASSEFIGGEAFFGQGTRLTVV.